This TCR beta chain was observed in a study of blood T cells in healthy people across ages. Broader study findings: Expanded clonotype changes were possibly confounded by unknown donor CMV status. Age advanced and TCR beta diversity per million T cells fell, roughly linearly.

Remarks on this clonotype: Its antigen is unknown.

Together with a sample-barcoded 5' primer, a J-beta primer mix was included in a second PCR lasting about 7 to 11 cycles. Unique molecular identifiers of 12 random nucleotides labeled each cDNA. TCRdb processed the 5' RACE reads anew with MiXCR; each CDR3 protein has one entry. The sample holds 1.5 million to 2 million distinct CDR3 sequences, 28% seen once. Trimming took off 4 bases at V and 6 bases at J, with 12 bases between the two ends. From germline, CDR1 is SGHVS and CDR2 FQNEAQ. CDR3 size: 14 residues. The chain joins TRBV7-8 to TRBJ2-2; D is perhaps TRBD2 (5 bases). Sequenced material: blood. This receptor was taken from a woman between 25 and 40 years old in good health. Here the CDR3 DNA reads TGTGCCAGCAGCTCAGCACTGGGAGCCGGGGAGCTGTTTTTT. Encoded protein: CASSSALGAGELFF.